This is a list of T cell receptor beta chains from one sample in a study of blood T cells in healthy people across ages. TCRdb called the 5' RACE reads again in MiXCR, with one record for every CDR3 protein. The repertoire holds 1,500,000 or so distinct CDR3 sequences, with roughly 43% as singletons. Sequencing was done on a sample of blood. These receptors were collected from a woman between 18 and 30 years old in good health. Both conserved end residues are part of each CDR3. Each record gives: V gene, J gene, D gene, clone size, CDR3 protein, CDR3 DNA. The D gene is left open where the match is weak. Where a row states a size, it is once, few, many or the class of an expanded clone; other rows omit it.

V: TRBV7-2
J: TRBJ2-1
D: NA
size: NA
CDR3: CASSLGQRYRAVEQFF
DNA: TGTGCCAGCAGCTTGGGCCAAAGGTACAGGGCGGTTGAGCAGTTCTTC

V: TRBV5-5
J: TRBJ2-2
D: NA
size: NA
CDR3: CASSLRAPGNTGELFF
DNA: TGTGCCAGCAGCTTGCGTGCCCCGGGAAACACCGGGGAGCTGTTTTTT

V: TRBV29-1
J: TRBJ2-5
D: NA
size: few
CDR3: CSARHGETQYF
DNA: TGCAGCGCTAGACATGGGGAGACCCAGTACTTC

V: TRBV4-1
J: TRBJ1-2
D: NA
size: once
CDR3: CASSHPRGEPVNYGYTF
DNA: TGCGCCAGCAGCCATCCACGCGGGGAGCCAGTTAACTATGGCTACACCTTC

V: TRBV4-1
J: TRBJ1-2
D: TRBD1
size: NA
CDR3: CAGSQDSSFGSGGGYTF
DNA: TGCGCCGGCAGCCAAGATAGCTCATTTGGGTCAGGGGGAGGCTACACCTTC

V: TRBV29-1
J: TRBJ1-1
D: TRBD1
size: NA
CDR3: CSVALRQGLTEAFF
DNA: TGCAGCGTTGCCTTAAGACAGGGCCTCACTGAAGCTTTCTTT

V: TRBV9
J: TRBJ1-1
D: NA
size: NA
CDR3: CASSVVVGASTEAFF
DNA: TGTGCCAGCAGCGTAGTGGTGGGCGCGAGCACTGAAGCTTTCTTT

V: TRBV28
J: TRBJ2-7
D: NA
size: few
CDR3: CASSLFAGPDYEQYF
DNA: TGTGCCAGCAGTTTATTCGCAGGGCCCGACTACGAGCAGTACTTC

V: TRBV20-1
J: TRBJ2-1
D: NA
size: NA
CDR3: CSATDTSSNEQFF
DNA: TGCAGTGCTACCGACACTAGCTCCAATGAGCAGTTCTTC

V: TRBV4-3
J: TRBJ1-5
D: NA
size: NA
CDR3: CASSQELENQPQHF
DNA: TGCGCCAGCAGCCAAGAATTGGAAAATCAGCCCCAGCATTTT

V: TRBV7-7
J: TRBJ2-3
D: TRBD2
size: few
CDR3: CASSKVLAGSDTQYF
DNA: TGTGCTAGCAGCAAGGTTCTAGCGGGATCGGATACGCAGTATTTT

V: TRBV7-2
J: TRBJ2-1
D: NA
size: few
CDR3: CASSLYRAAGDNEQFF
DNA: TGTGCCAGCAGCTTATATCGGGCAGCAGGGGACAATGAGCAGTTCTTC

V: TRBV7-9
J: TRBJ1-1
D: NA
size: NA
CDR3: CASSFDSETGNYTEAFF
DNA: TGTGCCAGCAGCTTTGATTCTGAAACAGGGAACTACACTGAAGCTTTCTTT

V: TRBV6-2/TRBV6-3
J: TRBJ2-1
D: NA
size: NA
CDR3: CASSLDSFSYNEQFF
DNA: TGTGCCAGCAGTCTGGACTCCTTCTCCTACAATGAGCAGTTCTTC

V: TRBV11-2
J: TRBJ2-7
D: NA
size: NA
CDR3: CASSLGGAGEISYEQYF
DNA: TGTGCCAGCAGCTTAGGGGGGGCCGGCGAAATTTCCTACGAGCAGTACTTC

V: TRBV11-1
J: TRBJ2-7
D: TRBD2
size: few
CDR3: CASSQGLAGSGEQYF
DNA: TGTGCCAGCAGCCAAGGACTAGCGGGAAGCGGCGAGCAGTACTTC

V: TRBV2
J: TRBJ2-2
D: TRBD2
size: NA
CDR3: CASSWTSGGRATGELFF
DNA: TGTGCCAGCAGTTGGACTAGCGGGGGTCGTGCCACCGGGGAGCTGTTTTTT

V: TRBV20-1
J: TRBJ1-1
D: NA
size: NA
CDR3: CSARGYSYTEAFF
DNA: TGCAGTGCTAGAGGATACAGTTACACTGAAGCTTTCTTT

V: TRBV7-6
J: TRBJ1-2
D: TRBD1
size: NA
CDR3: CASSPWGDRVANYGYTF
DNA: TGTGCCAGCAGCCCCTGGGGCGACAGGGTAGCTAACTATGGCTACACCTTC

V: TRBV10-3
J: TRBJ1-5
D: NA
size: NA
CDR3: CAISESWASNQPQHF
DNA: TGTGCCATCAGTGAGTCGTGGGCTAGCAATCAGCCCCAGCATTTT

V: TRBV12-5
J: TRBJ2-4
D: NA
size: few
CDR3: CASGLSSGRGNIQYF
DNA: TGTGCTAGTGGTTTGAGTTCCGGGCGTGGGAACATTCAGTACTTC

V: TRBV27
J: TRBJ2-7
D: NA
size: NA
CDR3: CASSLDFLSYEQYF
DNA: TGTGCCAGCAGTTTGGACTTCCTCTCCTACGAGCAGTACTTC

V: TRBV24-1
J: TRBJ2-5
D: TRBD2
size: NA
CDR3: CATSDSGRPKTQYF
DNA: TGTGCCACCAGTGACTCCGGGAGGCCAAAGACCCAGTACTTC

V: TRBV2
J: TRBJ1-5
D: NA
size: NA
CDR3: CASSGLDKNQPQHF
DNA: TGTGCCAGCAGTGGACTTGACAAGAATCAGCCCCAGCATTTT